This record looks at one T cell receptor (beta chain) sequence and its context. This clone was seen only once. There is no known antigen for this receptor. Base qualities are missing; no much larger clone stands one base away. This entry is derived from a study of cytomegalovirus exposure and HLA in healthy donors (dated by TCRdb to about 2017). Context from the whole study: An earlier analysis of approximately 590 of the donors reported roughly 300 Gb of sequence data and 120 million or so unique TCR beta sequences from around 200 million T cells. About five DR-DQ haplotypes were handled as single units for association and clustering, since linkage in the cohort was strong. An earlier analysis of 587 of the donors applied high-throughput TCR beta sequencing to assess whether each TCR beta V gene segment acted as functional or pseudogenic. High-throughput TCR immunosequencing, statistical association of individual TCRs with disease status, and machine learning were combined to predict cytomegalovirus infection status. The later analysis used no new phenotypic data to find candidate immune exposures, relying instead on TCR beta sequences and their occurrence across donors. All discovery cohort repertoires had been generated on a single sequencing platform. The study profiled the T cell repertoires of hundreds of subjects by immunosequencing and related them to cytomegalovirus serostatus. Genome-wide SNP genotypes for about 65% of the 666 donors were used in a later genetic analysis, which treated that subset as a discovery cohort. Approximately 300 gigabases of sequencing data and 91 million or so unique TCR sequences made up an early release that covered roughly 670 HLA-typed donors. Of the roughly 400 genotyped donors, about 84% fell in the genetic ancestry cluster associated with self-reported Caucasian donors. The study aimed to test whether signatures of past pathogen exposure could be identified by cataloging public T cell receptors. Besides the first cohort of 666 subjects, a separate validation cohort made up of over 95 different subjects was used. In a later analysis, previously published TCR beta repertoires from 550 to 750 donors were re-analyzed and high-resolution HLA genotyping was added so that TCR occurrence patterns could be studied. Among around 400 genotyped donors of the cohort, an average of approximately 250,000 unique TCR beta nucleotide sequences were sequenced per donor, roughly 20% of them non-productive. HLA typing covered class I and class II loci at four-digit resolution. Alongside the repertoire data, information on donor age, sex, ethnicity and CMV serostatus was compiled. Typing coverage differed by locus: A, B, C, DRB1 and DQB1 were typed in about 629-630 donors, DQA1 in about 560, DPA1 in 606, and DPB1 in 450 to 490.

The CDR3 spans 17 residues, from the cysteine through the phenylalanine. The read is trimmed to its CDR3 DNA, 51 bases read in frame from base 1. Clipping removes 1 base from V and 3 bases from J, with 2 as the unmatched junction base count. The germline V gene supplies CDR1 SGHAT and CDR2 FQNNGV. The cohort was made up of about 670 healthy bone marrow donors. At the time of sampling, every cohort member was nominally healthy, though immune exposures that went unrecorded were likely present. The donor was CMV seronegative and was included in the group of a few hundred seronegative cohort members. Each donor provided a peripheral blood sample, and peripheral blood mononuclear cells were used for TCR beta sequencing. Genomic DNA extraction from the blood cell samples was performed with the Qiagen DNeasy Blood Extraction Kit. Library preparation was by the immunoSEQ multiplex PCR assay. The multiplex PCR relied on a mix of 60 forward primers for TCR Vbeta segments and 13 reverse primers for TCR Jbeta segments. Amplification of the CDR3 region of rearranged TCR beta genes was performed with a multiplex PCR assay on genomic DNA. Amplified TCR beta libraries were sequenced as 87-base-pair reads on the Illumina HiSeq System. The authors' analysis ran thus. A later analysis tallied approximately 87 million unique TCR beta chains across the 666 repertoires, and about 12 million of those chains were shared by two or more donors. To remove PCR and sequencing errors, raw reads were error-corrected and collapsed into unique sequences using a nearest-neighbor algorithm that merged closely related sequences. To assign V, D and J gene segments, CDR3 sequences were aligned to IMGT reference sequences. For a sequence to be retained, at least a six-nucleotide match to both a V gene segment and a J gene segment was required. Rearrangements were called productive when the CDR3 lacked stop codons and stayed in frame with V and J; all others were non-productive. Following IMGT convention, CDR3 was defined as the stretch from the second conserved V-encoded cysteine up to the conserved J-encoded phenylalanine. The earlier analysis of about 590 of the donors excluded sequences that lacked an unambiguous match to a single V gene segment. An earlier analysis of fewer than 750 of the donors called V segments functional above 56.7% productive rearrangements and segregating when the between-donor standard deviation exceeded 5%. A statistical classification framework was built for diagnosing cytomegalovirus status from the catalog of TCR beta chain sequences. V and J gene assignment, in a later analysis, came from comparing TCR nucleotide sequences with IMGT/GENE-DB human TR gene sequences. Using the TCRdist pipeline, a later analysis assigned CDR3 sequences along with most-parsimonious VDJ recombination scenarios. A later analysis defined each TCR beta chain by its CDR3 amino acid sequence plus V-gene family, and excluded reads lacking a unique V-gene family. To address suspected cross-contamination and a sequencing artifact, a later analysis removed 450 to 700 highly shared, low-generation-probability nucleotide sequences. For each public chain, a later analysis derived a clonal expansion index from normalized ranks of inferred template counts within each repertoire. Generation probabilities in a later analysis came from a VDJ recombination model fitted to out-of-frame rearrangements, and those results were checked against IGoR. A later analysis scored TCR-TCR, TCR-HLA and TCR-CMV co-occurrence with hypergeometric tests, applying a repertoire-size bias correction to TCR pairs. A later analysis estimated false discovery rates by permuting HLA or CMV assignments 20 times. In a later analysis, co-occurring TCRs were grouped with DBSCAN, and TCRdist sequence similarity was added when clustering was performed within HLA-allele-positive subsets. Co-occurrence clustering excluded repertoires with fewer than 30,000 or more than 120,000 public chains, plus five with anomalous nucleotide sharing. TCRdb limited this immuneACCESS table to in-frame rearrangements with V and J called. A share of clones is missing; checked studies link under half to unresolved V genes, and the rest is unexplained. The DNA gave D and trimming, while V, J and clone size come from that table. This sample has 65,000 to 90,000 clones in its table, and 65% to 75% of those were observed once. The top ten clones comprise 4% to 4.5% of the sample.

Paper-wide results and their limitations: According to the authors, the approach could potentially be generalized to other disease states and immunological phenotypes. CMV serostatus was the only immune exposure information available for the cohort. In an earlier analysis of 450 to 750 of the donors, most TCR beta V segments appeared in productive rearrangements about 90% or about 30% of the time, broadly matching IMGT annotations. Because the 87-base-pair reads could not distinguish some IMGT-functional V segments, including TRBV6-2 and TRBV6-3, those segments were excluded. In a later genetic analysis, fewer N-insertions in productive TCRs were reported among donors in an Asian-associated ancestry cluster than the 666-donor mean. A further reported finding was that TCR beta sequences accurately predicted the HLA-A and HLA-B alleles for most subjects in the first cohort. In a later analysis, the rate of TCR association differed among HLA loci, with DRB1 alleles having the most associated TCRs and HLA-C alleles having the fewest. Sequencing depth was assumed to be roughly uniform across donors in the presence/absence analyses, though that assumption may not hold. Over 15 rarely observed V segments, including chromosome 9 orphons, were excluded from the earlier analysis of a few hundred of the donors because counts were too low. At a false discovery rate of 0.05, a later analysis linked some 18,000 TCR beta sequences to specific HLA alleles. The sequencing pipeline was judged likely to have produced a cluster of highly shared sequence variants as a technical artifact. A few of the identified cytomegalovirus-associated TCR beta chains were confirmed in vitro to be specific for cytomegalovirus antigens. The classifier was reported to diagnose cytomegalovirus status with high specificity and sensitivity in both the original and validation cohorts. Strong co-occurrence of HLA alleles, especially DR and DQ, made assigning TCR associations to individual alleles difficult. The study gave a list of about 150 TCR beta chains associated with cytomegalovirus. Because HLA typing was unavailable for some donors at each locus, only the typed subset was used in association tests. Linkage disequilibrium might explain the correlated functional status among segregating V segments, but an unknown experimental factor could not be ruled out. Across donors, most TCR sequences were observed very rarely, whereas some public TCRs were present in many individuals. The cohort was sequenced for TCR beta chains only, and without alpha or paired-chain data the features that could be detected were limited. In a later analysis, several top co-occurrence clusters were reported to appear linked to parvovirus B19, influenza, CMV and Epstein-Barr virus. Compared with equally common non-associated chains, HLA-associated TCR beta chains in a later analysis were more clonally expanded and had lower generation probabilities. V-gene and J-gene trimming of TCR beta chains was associated with a missense DCLRE1C variant in a later genetic analysis, and the association was replicated in an independent cohort. A later analysis found that most CMV-associated TCR beta chains appeared HLA-restricted, with HLA associations seemingly driven largely by CMV exposure.

The V and J segments used are TRBV11-2 and TRBJ1-6, with TRBD1 identical over 11 junction bases. Input material: PBMCs. The sequence was collected from a man aged 55 to 70 in good health and CMV-seronegative. CDR3 loop: CASSLVGTGGYNSPLHF. At the DNA level, the sequence is TGTGCCAGCAGCTTAGTAGGGACAGGGGGCTATAATTCACCCCTCCACTTT.